These T cell receptor beta chains were read from a single sample in a study of regulatory T cells in long-lasting Graves disease. TCRdb fed the multiplex PCR reads into MiXCR, producing one record per CDR3 protein. In the table there are a few hundred thousand distinct CDR3 sequences, about 17% of which are singletons. Separately, the same data were catalogued under a study of T cells in Graves' hyperthyroidism and ophthalmopathy.

Sequenced material: peripheral blood mononuclear cells (PBMCs), taken at new diagnosis, from a patient treated with antithyroid drugs. These receptors were obtained from a woman between 25 and 40 years old with Graves disease. Each CDR3 is given with its conserved first and last residue. The order of the fields is D gene, clone size, V gene, J gene, CDR3 protein, CDR3 DNA. The D gene is left open where the match is weak. Size is omitted from some rows. Given values are once, few, many or a class for expanded clones.

>TRBD2|many|TRBV2|TRBJ2-1
CASVRGGPNNEQFF
TGTGCCAGCGTCCGCGGGGGGCCAAACAATGAGCAGTTCTTC
>.|many|TRBV10-3|TRBJ1-6
CAISDAQGIRDSPLHF
TGTGCCATCAGTGATGCCCAGGGAATAAGGGATTCACCCCTCCACTTT
>.|many|TRBV11-2|TRBJ1-2
CASSLVAEGYGYTF
TGTGCCAGCAGCTTAGTGGCGGAGGGCTATGGCTACACCTTC
>TRBD1|.|TRBV6-2/TRBV6-3|TRBJ2-4
CASSYTGGASAKNIQYF
TGTGCCAGCAGTTACACAGGGGGCGCGTCTGCCAAAAACATTCAGTACTTC
>TRBD1|.|TRBV20-1|TRBJ1-4
CSAMNRGPHVSNEKLFF
TGCAGTGCTATGAACAGGGGCCCCCACGTTTCTAATGAAAAACTGTTTTTT
>.|few|TRBV6-2/TRBV6-3|TRBJ1-6
CASSYYPGEYNSPLHF
TGTGCCAGCAGTTACTACCCCGGGGAGTACAATTCACCCCTCCACTTT
>.|many|TRBV5-1|TRBJ2-1
CASSGGGSVEQFF
TGCGCCAGCAGCGGCGGGGGCTCGGTTGAGCAGTTCTTC
>TRBD1|.|TRBV6-1|TRBJ2-7
CASSGTGLSHYYEQYF
TGTGCCAGCAGTGGGACAGGGCTCTCCCACTACTACGAGCAGTACTTC
>.|many|TRBV6-9|TRBJ1-5
CASSYGVSSEGNQPQHF
TGTGCCAGCAGTTATGGGGTCTCCTCCGAGGGAAATCAGCCCCAGCATTTT
>.|many|TRBV12-5|TRBJ1-2
CASGTEGRVYGYTF
TGTGCTAGTGGAACCGAGGGCAGGGTCTATGGCTACACCTTC
>TRBD1|many|TRBV6-2/TRBV6-3|TRBJ2-6
CASSYRDRESGANVLTF
TGTGCCAGCAGTTATAGGGACAGGGAATCTGGGGCCAACGTCCTGACTTTC
>TRBD2|.|TRBV13|TRBJ2-1
CASSDPSGGVYEQFF
TGTGCCAGCAGCGACCCTAGCGGGGGGGTTTATGAGCAGTTCTTC
>.|many|TRBV19|TRBJ2-7
CASSIGTGAYEQYF
TGTGCCAGTAGTATCGGGACCGGGGCCTACGAGCAGTACTTC
>TRBD2|many|TRBV11-1|TRBJ2-7
CASSPAPAGSEQYF
TGTGCCAGCAGCCCCGCGCCAGCGGGGAGCGAGCAGTACTTC
>.|many|TRBV6-1|TRBJ2-5
CATQRGQETQYF
TGTGCCACCCAAAGGGGCCAAGAGACCCAGTACTTC